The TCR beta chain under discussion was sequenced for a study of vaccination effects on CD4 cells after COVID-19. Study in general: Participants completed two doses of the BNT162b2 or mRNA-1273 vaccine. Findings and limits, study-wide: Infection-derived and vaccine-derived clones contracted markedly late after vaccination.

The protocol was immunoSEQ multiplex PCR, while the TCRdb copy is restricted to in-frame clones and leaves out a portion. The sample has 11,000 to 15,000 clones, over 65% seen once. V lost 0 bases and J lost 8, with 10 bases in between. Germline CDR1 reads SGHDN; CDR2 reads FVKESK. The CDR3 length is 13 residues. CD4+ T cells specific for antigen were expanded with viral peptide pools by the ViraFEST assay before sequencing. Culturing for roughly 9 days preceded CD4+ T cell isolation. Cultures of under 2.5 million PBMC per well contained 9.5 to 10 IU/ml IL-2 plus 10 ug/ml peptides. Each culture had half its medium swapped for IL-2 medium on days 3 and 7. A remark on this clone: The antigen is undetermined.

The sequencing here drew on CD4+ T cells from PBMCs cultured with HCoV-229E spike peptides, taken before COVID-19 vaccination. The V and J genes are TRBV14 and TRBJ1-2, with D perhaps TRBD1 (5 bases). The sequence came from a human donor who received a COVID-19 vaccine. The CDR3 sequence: CASSQDWQGGYTF. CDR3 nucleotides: TGTGCCAGCAGCCAAGATTGGCAGGGCGGCTACACCTTC.